The rows below give T cell receptor beta chains drawn from one sample of a study of cytomegalovirus exposure and HLA in healthy donors. The data were produced by immunoSEQ multiplex PCR, yet TCRdb's version contains in-frame clones alone and is incomplete. Of about 160,000 clones detected, roughly 79% appear once; the ten largest clones hold over 0.95%. The sequenced material came from PBMCs. The receptors here all came from a woman aged 50 to 60 in good health and CMV-seronegative. CDR3s include the opening cysteine and the closing phenylalanine or tryptophan. D genes are given only for firm matches. Not all rows give a size; the values are once, few, many and, for expanded clones, a class.

D gene	J gene	clone size	V gene	CDR3 DNA	CDR3 protein
.	TRBJ1-2	.	TRBV9	TGTGCCAGCAGCCCCTCGTCGGTTTACTATGGCTACACCTTC	CASSPSSVYYGYTF
.	TRBJ2-1	once	TRBV7-3	TGTGCCAGCAGCTTGTCGAGCTCCTACAATGAGCAGTTCTTC	CASSLSSSYNEQFF
TRBD1	TRBJ2-7	.	TRBV25-1	TGTGCCAGCAGTGCCTGGGGACAGGGGGCTTCCTACGAGCAGTACTTC	CASSAWGQGASYEQYF
.	TRBJ1-1	.	TRBV11-2	TGTGCCAGCAGCTTATCCGTTGGGGGGTACACTGAAGCTTTCTTT	CASSLSVGGYTEAFF
.	TRBJ1-4	.	TRBV7-2	TGTGCCAGCAGCTTAGCGGGGCGCACCGGTGAAAAACTGTTTTTT	CASSLAGRTGEKLFF
TRBD1	TRBJ2-3	.	TRBV23-1	TGCGCCAGCAGTCAATCGCGGGACAGGGACGGCACAGATACGCAGTATTTT	CASSQSRDRDGTDTQYF
TRBD1	TRBJ1-2	.	TRBV27	TGTGCCAGCACCACAGGACAGGGCGGTCCCTATGGCTACACCTTC	CASTTGQGGPYGYTF
.	TRBJ1-1	.	TRBV28	TGTGCCAGCACCGTTCCATGGACAGTGAACACTGAAGCTTTCTTT	CASTVPWTVNTEAFF
.	TRBJ2-3	.	TRBV7-9	TGTGCCAGCAGCTTCACCTCGGGAGCAGATACGCAGTATTTT	CASSFTSGADTQYF
TRBD1	TRBJ2-7	.	TRBV6-5	TGTGCCAGCAGTTACTTGGGGACAGGGGTATCCTACGAGCAGTACTTC	CASSYLGTGVSYEQYF
.	TRBJ2-3	.	TRBV5-1	TGCGCCAGCAGCTCGAGGGGGGGACATATCACAGATACGCAGTATTTT	CASSSRGGHITDTQYF
.	TRBJ2-1	.	TRBV2	TGTGCCAGCATGTCCTGGGCCAGCTCCTACAATGAGCAGTTCTTC	CASMSWASSYNEQFF
TRBD2	TRBJ2-1	few	TRBV18	TGTGCCAGCTCACCTCCTGTCCTAGCGGGAAGGGTGAATGAGCAGTTCTTC	CASSPPVLAGRVNEQFF
TRBD2	TRBJ2-1	.	TRBV28	TGTGCCAACACCCGAGCGGGAGACAATGAGCAGTTCTTC	CANTRAGDNEQFF
TRBD1	TRBJ2-6	.	TRBV5-4	TGTGCCAGCAGCAAGGGGGTGGGACAGGGAACTTTCCCTGGGGCCAACGTCCTGACTTTC	CASSKGVGQGTFPGANVLTF
TRBD1	TRBJ2-1	.	TRBV9	TGTGCCAGCAGCCAACCCGACAGGGACTACAATGAGCAGTTCTTC	CASSQPDRDYNEQFF
TRBD2	TRBJ2-5	.	TRBV7-9	TGTGCCAGCAGCTTTAGCGGGGGGCACCAAGAGACCCAGTACTTC	CASSFSGGHQETQYF
.	TRBJ1-2	.	TRBV29-1	TGCAGCGTTGAAGGGGGACAAGGAGGATCCTATGGCTACACCTTC	CSVEGGQGGSYGYTF
.	TRBJ1-2	.	TRBV5-1	TGCGCCAGCAGCCTCCTTCCAACAGGGAATGACTATGGCTACACCTTC	CASSLLPTGNDYGYTF
.	TRBJ1-3	once	TRBV7-8	TGTGCCAGCAGCTTATACTCAGGCAGCACCTCTGGAAACACCATATATTTT	CASSLYSGSTSGNTIYF
.	TRBJ1-2	.	TRBV27	TGTGCCAGCAGTTTAAACCGACAGTCCTATGGCTACACCTTC	CASSLNRQSYGYTF
TRBD2	TRBJ2-1	once	TRBV28	TGTGCCAGCACCTTAGGGACTAGCGTATACAATGAGCAGTTCTTC	CASTLGTSVYNEQFF
.	TRBJ2-5	.	TRBV27	TGTGCCAGCAGACTGAGTGGAGGGGAGACCCAGTACTTC	CASRLSGGETQYF
TRBD1	TRBJ2-5	.	TRBV19	TGTGCCAGTAGTACGGGGCAGGGGGCTCGGCAAGAGACCCAGTACTTC	CASSTGQGARQETQYF
TRBD1	TRBJ1-6	.	TRBV28	TGTGCCAGCAACCCCGAGTTAGGGACAGGACTTTCACCCCTCCACTTT	CASNPELGTGLSPLHF
TRBD1	TRBJ2-3	.	TRBV5-1	TGCGCCAGCAGCTCTTGGGACAGGAGCACAGATACGCAGTATTTT	CASSSWDRSTDTQYF
TRBD1	TRBJ1-2	once	TRBV13	TGTGCCAGCAGCTCCTACGCAGGACAGGGGGCGGGAGGCTACACCTTC	CASSSYAGQGAGGYTF
TRBD2	TRBJ2-3	few	TRBV6-1	TGTGCCAGCACTGGGGGGGTTAGCACAGATACGCAGTATTTT	CASTGGVSTDTQYF
TRBD1	TRBJ2-7	.	TRBV4-3	TGCGCCAGCAGCCAAGATAGTAGACAGGGGGTATCGGAGCAGTACTTC	CASSQDSRQGVSEQYF
TRBD2	TRBJ2-7	.	TRBV7-3	TGTGCCAGCAGCTTAACAGGCGGGGGGCTCTACGAGCAGTACTTC	CASSLTGGGLYEQYF
TRBD1	TRBJ1-1	.	TRBV5-1	TGCGCCAGCAGCTTGCCAGGGGGGAACACTGAAGCTTTCTTT	CASSLPGGNTEAFF
.	TRBJ2-7	.	TRBV6-5	TGTGCCAGCGGGGCAACAGGGTCCTACGAGCAGTACTTC	CASGATGSYEQYF
.	TRBJ2-1	.	TRBV7-3	TGTGCCAGCAGCTTATTTCTAGCAGAATACAATGAGCAGTTCTTC	CASSLFLAEYNEQFF
TRBD1	TRBJ1-1	.	TRBV30	TGTGCCTGTTACCCCTCTCGCGGGGACAGGGGGCGAACTGAAGCTTTCTTT	CACYPSRGDRGRTEAFF
.	TRBJ1-2	.	TRBV6-5	TGTGCCAGCAGTTACAAGTTTTCGACAGGCCGCCGGGGCTACACCTTC	CASSYKFSTGRRGYTF
TRBD2	TRBJ2-3	.	TRBV4-1	TGCGCCAGCAGTCCTCAACTAGCGGGGGAGACAGATACGCAGTATTTT	CASSPQLAGETDTQYF
.	TRBJ1-2	.	TRBV5-1	TGCGCCAGCAGCTCGACAGCTAACTATGGCTACACCTTC	CASSSTANYGYTF
TRBD1	TRBJ1-1	.	TRBV28	TGTGCCAGCAGCTCGAGATACCGGGACAGGGATAAGAACACTGAAGCTTTCTTT	CASSSRYRDRDKNTEAFF
TRBD1	TRBJ2-3	.	TRBV29-1	TGCAGCGTTAAGGGACAGGGAATCCGAGATACGCAGTATTTT	CSVKGQGIRDTQYF
.	TRBJ2-5	.	TRBV2	TGTGCCAGCAGGGGAACAGGGCGGTCTCAAGAGACCCAGTACTTC	CASRGTGRSQETQYF
TRBD1	TRBJ2-1	.	TRBV11-3	TGTGCCAGCAGCTCTACCGCCGGGACAGGGTACAATGAGCAGTTCTTC	CASSSTAGTGYNEQFF
TRBD2	TRBJ2-3	.	TRBV7-2	TGTGCCAGCAGCTTAGGGGGAGTAGCGGGGGGTATCGCAGATACGCAGTATTTT	CASSLGGVAGGIADTQYF
.	TRBJ2-5	.	TRBV28	TGTGCCAGCAGCCGGGGGTCGGGCAGTGGACTGGGTGAGACCCAGTACTTC	CASSRGSGSGLGETQYF
TRBD1	TRBJ2-7	.	TRBV19	TGTGCCAGCGGGGACAGAACCTACGAGCAGTACTTC	CASGDRTYEQYF
TRBD1	TRBJ2-3	.	TRBV10-3	TGTGCCATCAGTGGTGGACAGGGAATCACAGATACGCAGTATTTT	CAISGGQGITDTQYF
TRBD1	TRBJ1-2	.	TRBV13	TGTGCCAGCAGCTCGGGACAGGGGGCACCCCGCTATGGCTACACCTTC	CASSSGQGAPRYGYTF
TRBD1	TRBJ2-7	.	TRBV27	TGTGCCAGCAGTTTCGGGACAGGTTTCGAGCAGTACTTC	CASSFGTGFEQYF
.	TRBJ2-2	.	TRBV10-3	TGTGCCATCAGTGAGTCCCAACCCCAGGGGAGCCGGGAGCTGTTTTTT	CAISESQPQGSRELFF
.	TRBJ2-7	once	TRBV18	TGTGCCAGCTCACCACAACTAGCCGGGGACTACGAGCAGTACTTC	CASSPQLAGDYEQYF
TRBD1	TRBJ2-7	.	TRBV15	TGTGCCACCAGCACAATGGGACAGTGGTTCTTC	CATSTMGQWFF
.	TRBJ1-1	.	TRBV9	TGTGCCAGCAGCGTAGAGGGGGTCACTGAAGCTTTCTTT	CASSVEGVTEAFF
TRBD1	TRBJ1-1	few	TRBV11-3	TGTGCCAGCAGCTTAGGGCCAGGGGGCGCGAACACTGAAGCTTTCTTT	CASSLGPGGANTEAFF
.	TRBJ2-3	.	TRBV9	TGTGCCAGCAGCGTAGGTCACACAGATACGCAGTATTTT	CASSVGHTDTQYF
.	TRBJ2-1	.	TRBV18	TGTGCCACGAACGACGAACTACCCACTTCCTACAATGAGCAGTTCTTC	CATNDELPTSYNEQFF